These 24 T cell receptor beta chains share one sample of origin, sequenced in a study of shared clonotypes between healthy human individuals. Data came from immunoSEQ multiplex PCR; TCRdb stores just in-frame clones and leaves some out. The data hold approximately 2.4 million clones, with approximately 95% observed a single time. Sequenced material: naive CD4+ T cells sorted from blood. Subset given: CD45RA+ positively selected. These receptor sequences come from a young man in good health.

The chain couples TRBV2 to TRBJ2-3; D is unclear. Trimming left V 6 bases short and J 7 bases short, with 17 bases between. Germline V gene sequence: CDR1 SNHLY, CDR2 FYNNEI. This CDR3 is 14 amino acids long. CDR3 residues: CASRGLGPRYTQYF. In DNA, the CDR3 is TGTGCCAGCAGGGGATTAGGGCCCCGATATACGCAGTATTTT. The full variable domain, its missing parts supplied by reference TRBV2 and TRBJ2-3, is EPEVTQTPSHQVTQMGQEVILRCVPISNHLYFYWYRQILGQKVEFLVSFYNNEISEKSEIFDDQFSVERPDGSNFTLKIRSTKLEDSAMYFCASRGLGPRYTQYFGPGTRLTVL.

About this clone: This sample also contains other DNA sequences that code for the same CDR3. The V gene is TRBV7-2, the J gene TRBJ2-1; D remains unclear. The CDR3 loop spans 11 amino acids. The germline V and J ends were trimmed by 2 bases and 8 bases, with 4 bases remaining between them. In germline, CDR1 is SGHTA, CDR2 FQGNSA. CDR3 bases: TGTGCCAGCAGCTTAATGGATGAGCAGTTCTTC. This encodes CASSLMDEQFF.

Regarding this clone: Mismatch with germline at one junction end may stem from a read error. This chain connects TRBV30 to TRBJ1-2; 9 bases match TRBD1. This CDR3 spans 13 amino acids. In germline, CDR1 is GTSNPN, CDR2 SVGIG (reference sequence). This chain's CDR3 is CAWAEQGAGRPLF. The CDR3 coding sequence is TGTGCCTGGGCAGAACAGGGGGCGGGAAGACCTCTCTTC.

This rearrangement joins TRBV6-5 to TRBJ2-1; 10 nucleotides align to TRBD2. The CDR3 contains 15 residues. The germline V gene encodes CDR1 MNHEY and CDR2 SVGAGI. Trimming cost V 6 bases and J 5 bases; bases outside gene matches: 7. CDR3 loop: CASRLRTSGDNEQFF. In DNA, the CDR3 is TGTGCCAGCAGACTAAGGACTAGCGGAGACAATGAGCAGTTCTTC.

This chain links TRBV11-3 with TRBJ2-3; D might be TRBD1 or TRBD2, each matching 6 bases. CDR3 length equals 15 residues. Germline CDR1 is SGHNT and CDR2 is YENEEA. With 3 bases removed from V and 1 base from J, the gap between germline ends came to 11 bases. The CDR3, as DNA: TGTGCCAGCAGCTTTACGGGGGCGGGCACAGATACGCAGTATTTT. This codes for CASSFTGAGTDTQYF.

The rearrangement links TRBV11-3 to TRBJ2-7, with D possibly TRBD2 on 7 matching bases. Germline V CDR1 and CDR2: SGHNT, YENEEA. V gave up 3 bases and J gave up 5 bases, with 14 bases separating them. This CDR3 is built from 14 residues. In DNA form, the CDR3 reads TGTGCCAGCAGCTTTTCGGGGGGCCGCGACGAGCAGTACTTC. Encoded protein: CASSFSGGRDEQYF.

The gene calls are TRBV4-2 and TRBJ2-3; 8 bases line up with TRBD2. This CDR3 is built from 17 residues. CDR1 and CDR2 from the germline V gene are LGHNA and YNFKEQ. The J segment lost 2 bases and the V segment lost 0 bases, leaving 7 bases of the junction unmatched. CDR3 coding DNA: TGTGCCAGCAGCCAAGATCGTCGGCGGGGGGTCACAGATACGCAGTATTTT. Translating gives CASSQDRRRGVTDTQYF.

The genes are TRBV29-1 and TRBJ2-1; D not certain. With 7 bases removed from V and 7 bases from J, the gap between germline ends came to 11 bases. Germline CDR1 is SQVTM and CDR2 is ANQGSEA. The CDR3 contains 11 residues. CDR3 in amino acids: CSGRAFNEQFF. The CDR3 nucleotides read TGCAGCGGCCGGGCCTTTAATGAGCAGTTCTTC.

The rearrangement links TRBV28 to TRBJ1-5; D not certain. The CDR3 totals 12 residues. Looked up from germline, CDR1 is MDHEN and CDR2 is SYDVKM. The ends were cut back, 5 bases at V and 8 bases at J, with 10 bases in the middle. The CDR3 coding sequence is TGTGCCAGCAGTCCACTAAGAGAGCCCCAGCATTTT. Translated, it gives CASSPLREPQHF.

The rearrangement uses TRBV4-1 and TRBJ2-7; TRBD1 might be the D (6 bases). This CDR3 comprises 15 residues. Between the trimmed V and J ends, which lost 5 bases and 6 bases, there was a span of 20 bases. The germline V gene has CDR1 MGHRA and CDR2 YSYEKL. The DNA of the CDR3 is TGCGCCAGCAGCGAAAGGGACATCCCAGGGCTCGAGCAGTACTTC. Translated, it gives CASSERDIPGLEQYF.

CDR3 bases: TGTGCCATCAATGAAGGACAGGGCTACGAGCAGTACTTC. It yields the protein CAINEGQGYEQYF. V and J are TRBV10-3 and TRBJ2-7, with 8 positions matching TRBD1. The junction had 5 bases not matched to a gene; V was cut back by 7 bases and J by 3 bases. Germline V gene sequence: CDR1 ENHRY, CDR2 SYGVKD. The CDR3 consists of 13 residues.

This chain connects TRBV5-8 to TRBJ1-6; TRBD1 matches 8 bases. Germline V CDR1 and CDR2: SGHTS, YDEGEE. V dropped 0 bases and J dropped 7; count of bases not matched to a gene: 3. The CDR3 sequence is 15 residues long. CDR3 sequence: CASSLGTGLNSPLHF. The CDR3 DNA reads TGTGCCAGCAGCTTGGGGACAGGGCTGAATTCACCCCTCCACTTT. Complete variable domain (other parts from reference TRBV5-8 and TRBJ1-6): EAGVTQSPTHLIKTRGQQATLRCSPISGHTSVYWYQQALGLGLQFLLWYDEGEERNRGNFPPRFSGRQFPNYSSELNVNALELEDSALYLCASSLGTGLNSPLHFGNGTRLTVT.

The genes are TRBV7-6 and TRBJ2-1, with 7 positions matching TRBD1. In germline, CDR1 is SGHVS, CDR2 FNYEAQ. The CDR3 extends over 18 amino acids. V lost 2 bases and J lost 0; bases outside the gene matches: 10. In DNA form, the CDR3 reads TGTGCCAGCAGCTTATCCTCAGGGACAGCGAGCTCCTACAATGAGCAGTTCTTC. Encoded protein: CASSLSSGTASSYNEQFF.

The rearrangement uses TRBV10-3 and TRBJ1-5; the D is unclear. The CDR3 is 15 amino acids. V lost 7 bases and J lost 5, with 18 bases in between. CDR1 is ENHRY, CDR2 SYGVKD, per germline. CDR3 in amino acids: CAIKDGPGRYQPQHF. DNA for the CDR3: TGTGCCATCAAAGACGGACCTGGTCGGTATCAGCCCCAGCATTTT.

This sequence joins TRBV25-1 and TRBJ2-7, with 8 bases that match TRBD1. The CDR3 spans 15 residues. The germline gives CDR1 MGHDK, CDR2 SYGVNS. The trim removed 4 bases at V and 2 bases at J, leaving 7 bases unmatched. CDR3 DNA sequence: TGTGCCAGCAGTGGGGAAGGACAGGGCCCCTACGAGCAGTACTTC. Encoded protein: CASSGEGQGPYEQYF.

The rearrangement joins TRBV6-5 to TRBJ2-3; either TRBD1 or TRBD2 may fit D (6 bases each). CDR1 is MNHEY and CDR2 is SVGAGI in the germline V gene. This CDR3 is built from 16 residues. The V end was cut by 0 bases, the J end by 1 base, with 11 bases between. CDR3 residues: CASSYSTGAGTDTQYF. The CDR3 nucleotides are TGTGCCAGCAGTTACTCGACGGGGGCCGGCACAGATACGCAGTATTTT.

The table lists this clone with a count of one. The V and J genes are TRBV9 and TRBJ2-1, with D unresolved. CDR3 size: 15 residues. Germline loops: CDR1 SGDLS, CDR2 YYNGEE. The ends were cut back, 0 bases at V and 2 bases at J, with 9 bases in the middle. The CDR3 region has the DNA TGTGCCAGCAGCGTAGGAGAGAACCCCTACAATGAGCAGTTCTTC. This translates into CASSVGENPYNEQFF.

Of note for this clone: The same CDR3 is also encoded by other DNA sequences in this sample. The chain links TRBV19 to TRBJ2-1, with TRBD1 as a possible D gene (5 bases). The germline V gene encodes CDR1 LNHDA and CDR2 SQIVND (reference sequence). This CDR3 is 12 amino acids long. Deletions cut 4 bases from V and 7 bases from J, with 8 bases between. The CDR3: CASSTQGNEQFF. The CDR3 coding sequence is TGTGCCAGTAGTACCCAGGGTAATGAGCAGTTCTTC.

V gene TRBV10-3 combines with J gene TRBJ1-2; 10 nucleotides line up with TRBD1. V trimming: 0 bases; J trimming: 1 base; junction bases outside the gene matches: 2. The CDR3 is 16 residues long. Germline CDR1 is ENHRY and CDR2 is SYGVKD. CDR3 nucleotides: TGTGCCATCAGTGAGTCGACAGGGGGCTTTAACTATGGCTACACCTTC. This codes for CAISESTGGFNYGYTF.

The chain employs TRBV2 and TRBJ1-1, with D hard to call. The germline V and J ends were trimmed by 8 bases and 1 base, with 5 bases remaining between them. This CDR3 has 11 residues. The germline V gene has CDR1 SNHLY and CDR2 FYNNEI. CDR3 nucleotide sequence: TGTGCCAGCGCGAGGAACACTGAAGCTTTCTTT. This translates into CASARNTEAFF.

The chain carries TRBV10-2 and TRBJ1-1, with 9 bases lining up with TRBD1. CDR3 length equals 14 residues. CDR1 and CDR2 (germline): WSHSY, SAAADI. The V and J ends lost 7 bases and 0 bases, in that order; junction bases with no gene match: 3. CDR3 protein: CASNRGQMNTEAFF. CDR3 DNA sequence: TGCGCCAGCAACAGGGGGCAGATGAACACTGAAGCTTTCTTT.

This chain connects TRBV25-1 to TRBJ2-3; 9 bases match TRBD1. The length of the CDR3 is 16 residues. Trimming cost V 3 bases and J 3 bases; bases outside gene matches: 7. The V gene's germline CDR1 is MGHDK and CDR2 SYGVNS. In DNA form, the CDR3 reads TGTGCCAGCAGTGATTCCAGACAGGGGGGAACAGATACGCAGTATTTT. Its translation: CASSDSRQGGTDTQYF.

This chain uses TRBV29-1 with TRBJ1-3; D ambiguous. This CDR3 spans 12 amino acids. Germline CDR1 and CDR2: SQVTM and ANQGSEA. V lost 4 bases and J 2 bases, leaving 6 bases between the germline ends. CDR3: CSVGNPGNTIYF. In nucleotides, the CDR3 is TGCAGCGTTGGGAATCCTGGAAACACCATATATTTT.

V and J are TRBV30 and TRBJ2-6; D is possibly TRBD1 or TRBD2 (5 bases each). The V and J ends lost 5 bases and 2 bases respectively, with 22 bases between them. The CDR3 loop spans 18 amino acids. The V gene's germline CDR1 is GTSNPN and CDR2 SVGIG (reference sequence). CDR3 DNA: TGTGCCTGGGAACCCTTGGGGGTCATCCCACCTGGGGCCAACGTCCTGACTTTC. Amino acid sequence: CAWEPLGVIPPGANVLTF. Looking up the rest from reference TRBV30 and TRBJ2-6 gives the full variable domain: SQTIHQWPATLVQPVGSPLSLECTVEGTSNPNLYWYRQAAGRGLQLLFYSVGIGQISSEVPQNLSASRPQDRQFILSSKKLLLSDSGFYLCAWEPLGVIPPGANVLTFGAGSRLTVL.